The clone carrying this TCR beta chain was detected a few times. The germline V and J ends were trimmed by 1 base and 1 base, with 8 bases remaining between them. The germline CDR1 and CDR2 sequences are GTSNPN and SVGIG (reference sequence). This CDR3 region has 14 residues. The data are from a study of shared clonotypes between healthy human individuals. Sequencing was performed with immunoSEQ multiplex PCR; in TCRdb, only in-frame clones are kept and a portion is missing. The sample shows about 490,000 clones, 76% of them seen only once. The TCR sequence derives from a woman between 40 and 55 years old in good health. Some clones in this sample may be carry-over from other donors' samples. The V and J genes are TRBV30 and TRBJ1-5, with D unresolved. The material sequenced was PBMCs. CDR3 bases: TGTGCCTGGAGTGGGCTCCACAGCAATCAGCCCCAGCATTTT. Protein sequence: CAWSGLHSNQPQHF.